A single sample gave rise to the 17 T cell receptor beta chains below, sequenced in a study of CD8+CD57+ T cells in acquired aplastic anemia. TCR beta VDJ combinations and CDR3 sequences were profiled from genomic DNA. TCRdb passed the reads through MiXCR, listing each CDR3 protein once. The sample has 150,000 to 200,000 distinct CDR3 sequences, 35% to 55% seen once. Input material: sorted CD4+, CD8+, or CD8+CD57+ T cells (not recorded which) from PBMCs. The receptor source for this set is a human donor in good health.

This chain connects TRBV6-2 or TRBV6-3 to TRBJ2-1, with 10 nucleotides matching TRBD2. Germline V gene lookup returns CDR1 MNHEY and CDR2 SVGEGT. The CDR3 spans 18 residues. V gave up 2 bases and J gave up 0 bases; unmatched junction bases: 7. The DNA for the CDR3 is TGTGCCAGCAGTTACGGGCTAGCGGGGGACCTCTCCTACAATGAGCAGTTCTTC. Translating it yields CASSYGLAGDLSYNEQFF.

In its sample, this clonotype was seen many times. This chain connects TRBV7-2 to TRBJ2-3; 11 bases are a match to TRBD2. The V and J ends lost 7 bases and 0 bases, in that order; junction bases with no gene match: 3. This CDR3 has 15 amino acids. Looked up from germline, CDR1 is SGHTA and CDR2 is FQGNSA. The CDR3 region is CASKIAGGSTDTQYF. DNA of the CDR3: TGTGCCAGCAAGATAGCGGGGGGGAGCACAGATACGCAGTATTTT.

This clonotype was detected ten times or more. The chain recombines TRBV20-1 with TRBJ1-3; D remains ambiguous. With 3 bases removed from V and 0 bases from J, the gap between germline ends came to 12 bases. This CDR3 comprises 15 residues. Germline values: CDR1 DFQATT, CDR2 SNEGSKA (reference sequence). The CDR3 here is CSASRPENSGNTIYF. The DNA for the CDR3 is TGCAGTGCTAGTCGACCAGAGAACTCTGGAAACACCATATATTTT.

Concerning this clonotype itself: This may stem from a read error, because a much larger clone lies one nucleotide away. The chain links TRBV16 to TRBJ1-1, with D perhaps TRBD1 (6 bases). This CDR3 contains 15 residues. Germline values: CDR1 KGHSY, CDR2 FQNENV. Trimming pared 2 bases from V and 0 bases from J, leaving 10 bases between. CDR3 in DNA: TGTGCCAGCAGCCAAAACAGGGAGATGAACACTGAAGCTTTCTTT. Translated, it gives CASSQNREMNTEAFF.

This clonotype was observed at least ten times. The rearrangement joins TRBV10-3 to TRBJ2-5; 10 bases are a match to TRBD2. V lost 0 bases to trimming and J lost 6 bases; unmatched junction nucleotides: 4. The germline CDR1 and CDR2 sequences are ENHRY and SYGVKD. CDR3 length: 15 amino acids. For the CDR3, the DNA is TGTGCCATCAGTGAGTCGTCTAGCGGGGGTAAGACCCAGTACTTC. It codes for CAISESSSGGKTQYF.

This chain links TRBV24-1 with TRBJ1-5, with D tentatively TRBD1 (6 bases). Trimming took off 6 bases at V and 5 bases at J, with 7 bases between the two ends. This CDR3 is built from 12 residues. CDR1 KGHDR and CDR2 SFDVKD come from the germline V gene. CDR3 in DNA: TGTGCCACCAGTAAGGGGGATCAGCCCCAGCATTTT. Amino acid sequence: CATSKGDQPQHF.

The chain joins TRBV27 to TRBJ2-2; the match to TRBD1 covers 7 bases. There are 14 residues in the CDR3. Germline V gene lookup returns CDR1 MNHEY and CDR2 SMNVEV (reference sequence). With V trimmed by 6 bases and J by 6 bases, 7 bases remained unmatched. This CDR3 is CASSQTGWAGELFF. CDR3 DNA: TGTGCCAGCAGCCAGACAGGGTGGGCCGGGGAGCTGTTTTTT.

This clonotype has a handful of counts. The chain combines TRBV6-2 or TRBV6-3 with TRBJ2-7; D possibly uses TRBD1 or TRBD2 (6 bases each). Looked up from germline, CDR1 is MNHEY and CDR2 is SVGEGT. The V end was cut by 0 bases, the J end by 5 bases, with 11 bases between. CDR3 length equals 14 residues. CDR3 amino acids: CASSYSRGGNEQYF. In DNA, the CDR3 is TGTGCCAGCAGTTACTCCCGAGGGGGGAACGAGCAGTACTTC.

As to this clonotype: Because the CDR3 is missing its conserved closing phenylalanine or tryptophan, this is likely a read error. The chain combines TRBV24-1 with TRBJ2-2; 7 bases are a match to TRBD1. This CDR3 region has 16 residues. Germline lookup yields CDR1 KGHDR and CDR2 SFDVKD. J gave up 1 base and V 3 bases, and 4 bases lay outside the gene matches. The CDR3 loop is CATSDTGTENTGELFL. The CDR3 region has the DNA TGTGCCACCAGTGATACCGGGACAGAGAACACCGGGGAGCTGTTTCTT.

This chain links TRBV6-2 or TRBV6-3 with TRBJ1-1; 12 bases are shared with TRBD1. The CDR3 covers 18 residues. The J segment lost 3 bases and the V segment lost 2 bases, leaving 10 bases of the junction unmatched. Germline V gene data show CDR1 as MNHEY and CDR2 as SVGEGT. CDR3 region: CASSYDRDRGPLDTEAFF. CDR3 bases: TGTGCCAGCAGTTACGACCGGGACAGGGGGCCATTAGACACTGAAGCTTTCTTT.

This clonotype came up a few times. Being one base from a much bigger clone, this may be a read error. The CDR3 is CASSFAGTGYNEQYF. The CDR3 DNA sequence: TGTGCCAGCAGCTTCGCCGGGACAGGGTACAATGAGCAGTACTTC. The chain is built from TRBV7-2 and TRBJ2-7; 9 bases fit TRBD1. The V and J ends lost 3 bases and 7 bases, in that order; junction bases with no gene match: 10. The V gene's germline CDR1 is SGHTA and CDR2 FQGNSA. CDR3 length equals 15 residues. The full variable domain, its missing parts supplied by reference TRBV7-2 and TRBJ2-7, is GAGVSQSPSNKVTEKGKDVELRCDPISGHTALYWYRQSLGQGLEFLIYFQGNSAPDKSGLPSDRFSAERTGGSVSTLTIQRTQQEDSAVYLCASSFAGTGYNEQYFGPGTRLTVT.

In DNA form, the CDR3 reads TGTGCCAGCAGCGGAGACCCCGAGGGGGAGACCCAGTACTTC. Protein: CASSGDPEGETQYF. The rearrangement links TRBV9 to TRBJ2-5; the D gene could be TRBD1 or TRBD2 (5 bases each). V was trimmed by 3 bases and J by 5 bases, leaving 14 bases between them. The germline CDR1 and CDR2 sequences are SGDLS and YYNGEE. This CDR3 region has 14 residues.

The chain employs TRBV30 and TRBJ1-5; D call uncertain. The ends were cut back, 0 bases at V and 7 bases at J, with 13 bases in the middle. Germline V gives CDR1 GTSNPN, CDR2 SVGIG (reference sequence). CDR3 length: 14 residues. The CDR3 protein is CAWSVRTGRQPQHF. The CDR3 DNA is TGTGCCTGGAGTGTACGCACCGGTCGACAGCCCCAGCATTTT.

The chain has TRBV19 and TRBJ1-6; 7 nucleotides line up with TRBD1. CDR3 size: 14 residues. The germline CDR1 and CDR2 sequences are LNHDA and SQIVND (reference sequence). V was pared by 5 bases and J by 5 bases, with 3 bases of the junction left unmatched. CDR3 DNA sequence: TGTGCCAGTAGTTCGGGACAGAATAATTCACCCCTCCACTTT. This translates into CASSSGQNNSPLHF.

This clonotype appeared many times. V is TRBV12-3 or TRBV12-4 and J is TRBJ2-1; D not resolved. V was shortened by 2 bases and J by 6 bases, with 5 bases between the two germline ends. The CDR3 runs to 12 residues. CDR3 loop: CASSLWTNEQFF. The CDR3 bases are TGTGCCAGCAGTTTATGGACCAATGAGCAGTTCTTC.

The J gene is TRBJ2-7, the V gene TRBV5-6, with 8 bases lining up with TRBD2. The J segment lost 6 bases and the V segment lost 4 bases, leaving 6 bases of the junction unmatched. This CDR3 comprises 13 residues. The germline CDR1 and CDR2 sequences are SGHDT and YYEEEE. The CDR3 nucleotides are TGTGCCAGCAGCCAAGTGAGCGGGGGCGAGCAGTACTTC. Amino acid sequence: CASSQVSGGEQYF.

There are many counts of this clonotype. The chain joins TRBV27 to TRBJ2-7; the D call may be TRBD1 or TRBD2 (5 bases each). Between the trimmed V and J ends, which lost 5 bases and 3 bases, there was a span of 14 bases. CDR3 length equals 14 residues. Germline CDR1 and CDR2: MNHEY and SMNVEV (reference sequence). The CDR3 sequence: CASSPRGQYYEQYF. The CDR3, as DNA: TGTGCCAGCAGTCCCCGGGGCCAGTACTACGAGCAGTACTTC.